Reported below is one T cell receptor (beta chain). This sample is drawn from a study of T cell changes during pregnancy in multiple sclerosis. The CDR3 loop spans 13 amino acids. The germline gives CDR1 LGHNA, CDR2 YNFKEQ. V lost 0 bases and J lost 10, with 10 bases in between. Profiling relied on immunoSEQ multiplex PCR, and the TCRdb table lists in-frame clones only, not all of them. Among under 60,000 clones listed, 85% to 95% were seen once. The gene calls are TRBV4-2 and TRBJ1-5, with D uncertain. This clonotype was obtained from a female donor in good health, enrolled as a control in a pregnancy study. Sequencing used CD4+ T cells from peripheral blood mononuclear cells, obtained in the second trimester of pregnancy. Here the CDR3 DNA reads TGTGCCAGCAGCCAAGAGGTTTTGCGTCCCCAGCATTTT. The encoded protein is CASSQEVLRPQHF.